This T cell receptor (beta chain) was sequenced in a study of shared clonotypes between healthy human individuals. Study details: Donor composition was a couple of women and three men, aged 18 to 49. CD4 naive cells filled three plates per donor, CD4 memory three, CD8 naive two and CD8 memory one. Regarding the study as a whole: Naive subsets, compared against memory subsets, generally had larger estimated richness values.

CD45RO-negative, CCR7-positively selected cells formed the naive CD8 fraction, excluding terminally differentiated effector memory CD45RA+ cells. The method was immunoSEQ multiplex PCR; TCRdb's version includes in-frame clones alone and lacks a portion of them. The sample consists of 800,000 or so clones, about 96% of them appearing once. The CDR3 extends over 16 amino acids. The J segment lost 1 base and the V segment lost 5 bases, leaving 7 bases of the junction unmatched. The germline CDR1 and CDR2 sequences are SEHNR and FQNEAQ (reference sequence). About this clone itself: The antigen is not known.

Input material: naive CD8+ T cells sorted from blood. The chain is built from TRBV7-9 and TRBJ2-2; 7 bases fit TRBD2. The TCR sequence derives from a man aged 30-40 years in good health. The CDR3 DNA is TGTGCCAGCAGCCCTACCGGGGGGAAGAACACCGGGGAGCTGTTTTTT. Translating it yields CASSPTGGKNTGELFF. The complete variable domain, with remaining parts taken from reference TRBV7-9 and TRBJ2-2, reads DTGVSQNPRHKITKRGQNVTFRCDPISEHNRLYWYRQTLGQGPEFLTYFQNEAQLEKSRLLSDRFSAERPKGSFSTLEIQRTEQGDSAMYLCASSPTGGKNTGELFFGEGSRLTVL.